A single sample gave rise to the 17 T cell receptor beta chains below, sequenced in a study of shared clonotypes between healthy human individuals. Assay: immunoSEQ multiplex PCR; the TCRdb copy retains only in-frame clones and omits some. The sample lists 150,000 to 200,000 clones; over 80% were seen once. Sequenced: naive CD4+ T cells sorted from blood. Sample subset: CD45RA+ positively selected. The origin of the receptors is a woman in her thirties in good health.

The chain joins TRBV5-1 to TRBJ2-5; D may be TRBD1 (6 bases). The DNA end favors TRBJ2-7, so the J call may be wrong. This CDR3 is built from 16 residues. Germline values: CDR1 SGHRS, CDR2 YFSETQ. For the CDR3, the DNA is TGCGCCAGCAGCTTGGCCGGGACACAGATCTCCTACGAGCAGTACTTC. Translated, it gives CASSLAGTQISYEQYF.

The chain combines TRBV30 with TRBJ2-7; no clear D. Germline CDR1 GTSNPN, CDR2 SVGIG (reference sequence). Trimming removed 2 bases from V and 7 bases from J, with 12 bases in between. CDR3 length: 12 residues. As DNA, the CDR3 is TGTGCCTGGAGTAAGGCTATCCGAGAGCAGTACTTC. Its protein is CAWSKAIREQYF.

Written as DNA, the CDR3 is TGTGCCAGTAGTGCCCGACTGGACAGCTATAGCAATCAGCCCCAGCATTTT. This codes for CASSARLDSYSNQPQHF. J is TRBJ1-5 and V is TRBV19; tentative D call: TRBD1 (6 bases). Trimming stripped 5 bases from V and 0 bases from J, with 17 bases between. This CDR3 spans 17 amino acids. The germline gives CDR1 LNHDA, CDR2 SQIVND (reference sequence).

This clone was seen just once. This sequence joins TRBV7-3 and TRBJ2-7, with TRBD1 matching over 9 bases. V gave up 6 bases and J gave up 4 bases; unmatched junction bases: 10. Germline V gene data show CDR1 as SGHTA and CDR2 as FQGTGA. The CDR3 consists of 15 residues. CDR3 sequence (DNA): TGTGCCAGCAGTGCCCCCGGGACAGGGAAATACGAGCAGTACTTC. Encoded protein: CASSAPGTGKYEQYF.

V usage is TRBV5-1 and J usage is TRBJ2-7; unclear D gene. V gave up 4 bases and J gave up 3 bases, with 11 bases separating them. Germline V gives CDR1 SGHRS, CDR2 YFSETQ. This CDR3 is 13 amino acids long. The CDR3 nucleotides read TGCGCCAGCAGCGTCGGTCAGAGCTACGAGCAGTACTTC. It yields the protein CASSVGQSYEQYF. Together with reference TRBV5-1 and TRBJ2-7, the CDR3 gives the full variable domain: KAGVTQTPRYLIKTRGQQVTLSCSPISGHRSVSWYQQTPGQGLQFLFEYFSETQRNKGNFPGRFSGRQFSNSRSEMNVSTLELGDSALYLCASSVGQSYEQYFGPGTRLTVT.

This clone was seen once. The genes are TRBV27 and TRBJ2-3, with D possibly being TRBD2 (5 bases). Per the germline V gene, CDR1 is MNHEY and CDR2 is SMNVEV (reference sequence). Trimming shortened V by 6 bases and J by 8 bases, and 18 bases separated the two germline ends. The CDR3 runs 14 residues. Here the CDR3 reads CASRIGRSSGTQYF. The CDR3 region has the DNA TGTGCCAGCAGGATAGGTCGGAGCAGCGGTACGCAGTATTTT.

The chain combines TRBV4-1 with TRBJ2-5; 8 bases fit TRBD1. The end of the DNA aligns better with TRBJ2-7, so the J call may be wrong. Germline lookup yields CDR1 MGHRA and CDR2 YSYEKL. The CDR3 consists of 15 residues. The CDR3 reads CASSRRQGSSYEQYF. As DNA, the CDR3 is TGCGCCAGCAGCCGAAGACAGGGGAGCTCCTACGAGCAGTACTTC.

V gene TRBV28 combines with J gene TRBJ1-5; D not certain. The CDR3 sequence is 13 residues long. Looked up from germline, CDR1 is MDHEN and CDR2 is SYDVKM. The V end was cut by 7 bases, the J end by 7 bases, with 14 bases between. The chain's CDR3 is CASTPSRSQPQHF. The CDR3 DNA reads as TGTGCCAGCACGCCCTCCAGGAGCCAGCCCCAGCATTTT.

This chain uses TRBV9 with TRBJ1-6; D gene uncertain. V dropped 4 bases and J dropped 0 bases, with 14 bases sitting between them. The CDR3 consists of 17 residues. The V gene's germline CDR1 is SGDLS and CDR2 YYNGEE. This chain's CDR3 is CASSLRAGSSYNSPLHF. The DNA for the CDR3 is TGTGCCAGCAGCCTACGGGCAGGAAGCTCCTATAATTCACCCCTCCACTTT.

CDR3 region: CASSPLEGSQFYGYTF. CDR3 DNA: TGTGCCAGCTCACCACTGGAAGGTTCCCAATTCTATGGCTACACCTTC. V usage is TRBV18 and J usage is TRBJ1-2; no firm D call. Trimming took off 1 base at V and 4 bases at J, with 16 bases between the two ends. The germline CDR1 and CDR2 sequences are KGHSH and LQKENI. There are 16 residues in the CDR3.

V is TRBV7-3 and J is TRBJ1-6; 7 bases are shared with TRBD1. The trim removed 5 bases at V and 6 bases at J, leaving 4 bases unmatched. The length of the CDR3 is 14 residues. Germline-derived CDR1 and CDR2 are SGHTA and FQGTGA. The CDR3 nucleotides are TGTGCCAGCAGCCTGACAGGGAGTAATTCACCCCTCCACTTT. Protein sequence: CASSLTGSNSPLHF.

This sequence joins TRBV5-6 and TRBJ1-1; D remains ambiguous. V lost 0 bases and J lost 1, with 10 bases in between. The CDR3 runs 15 residues. Germline V CDR1 and CDR2: SGHDT, YYEEEE. The CDR3 sequence is CASSLAGRKNTEAFF. In nucleotides, the CDR3 is TGTGCCAGCAGCTTGGCAGGACGGAAGAACACTGAAGCTTTCTTT.

The chain carries TRBV27 and TRBJ2-5, with 10 bases matching TRBD1. The V gene end was trimmed by 4 bases and the J gene end by 6 bases; junction bases not matched to a gene: 8. CDR1 is MNHEY and CDR2 is SMNVEV in the germline V gene (reference sequence). The CDR3 covers 15 residues. The CDR3 DNA is TGTGCCAGCAGTTCCATGACAGGGGGCAGGAAGACCCAGTACTTC. It encodes CASSSMTGGRKTQYF.

This chain uses TRBV19 with TRBJ2-1, with 8 bases aligning to TRBD2. CDR1 LNHDA and CDR2 SQIVND come from the germline V gene (reference sequence). This CDR3 has 15 residues. Germline trimming cut 6 bases from V and 2 bases from J; bases unmatched to any gene: 6. The DNA of the CDR3 is TGTGCCAGTAGACTAGCGGAGGGCCCCTACAATGAGCAGTTCTTC. Its translation is CASRLAEGPYNEQFF.

This chain joins TRBV27 and TRBJ1-2, with 8 bases fitting TRBD1. This CDR3 has 13 amino acids. V trimming: 2 bases; J trimming: 8 bases; junction bases outside the gene matches: 4. Germline-derived CDR1 and CDR2 are MNHEY and SMNVEV (reference sequence). The CDR3 bases are TGTGCCAGCAGTTTACAGGGGGCTCCAGGCTACACCTTC. Translation: CASSLQGAPGYTF.

The chain combines TRBV11-2 with TRBJ2-7; 8 nucleotides line up with TRBD2. CDR1 and CDR2 (germline): SGHAT, FQNNGV. The CDR3 consists of 14 residues. The V segment lost 5 bases and the J segment 1 base; nucleotides outside the gene matches: 4. The CDR3 nucleotides are TGTGCCAGCAGCCTGACTAGCGCGTCCTACGAGCAGTACTTC. Amino acids: CASSLTSASYEQYF.

The V and J genes are TRBV28 and TRBJ2-7; TRBD1 matches 9 bases. Looked up from germline, CDR1 is MDHEN and CDR2 is SYDVKM. Unmatched junction bases numbered 8, after V lost 6 bases and J lost 2 bases. The CDR3 has 15 residues. Written as DNA, the CDR3 is TGTGCCAGCAGCCCGGGTACAGGGGGCCCCTACGAGCAGTACTTC. Protein: CASSPGTGGPYEQYF.